This T cell receptor beta chain was obtained from a study of T cell responses to AZD1222 COVID-19 vaccine. Study context: Analysis merged second doses at about 4 or about 12 weeks.

Study-wide results and caveats: Baseline serology detected seropositivity in only 6 or 7 AZD1222 recipients.

Only in-frame clones appear in the TCRdb table, and some are missing; sequencing was by immunoSEQ multiplex PCR. The top ten hold approximately 5% of the sample, which has around 150,000 clones, 90% to 95% seen once. Comments on this clone: The target antigen is unknown.

The germline gives CDR1 MNHEY, CDR2 SVGAGI. This CDR3 has 13 amino acids. V was shortened by 6 bases and J by 11 bases, with 17 bases between the two germline ends. This receptor was obtained from an adult in good health. The V call is TRBV6-5, the J call TRBJ2-1; no clear D gene. The sample here was peripheral blood, taken on day 0 of AZD1222 vaccination. In DNA, the CDR3 is TGTGCCAGCAGCCCACTCGACCCCCCTAAGCAGTTCTTC. Its protein is CASSPLDPPKQFF.